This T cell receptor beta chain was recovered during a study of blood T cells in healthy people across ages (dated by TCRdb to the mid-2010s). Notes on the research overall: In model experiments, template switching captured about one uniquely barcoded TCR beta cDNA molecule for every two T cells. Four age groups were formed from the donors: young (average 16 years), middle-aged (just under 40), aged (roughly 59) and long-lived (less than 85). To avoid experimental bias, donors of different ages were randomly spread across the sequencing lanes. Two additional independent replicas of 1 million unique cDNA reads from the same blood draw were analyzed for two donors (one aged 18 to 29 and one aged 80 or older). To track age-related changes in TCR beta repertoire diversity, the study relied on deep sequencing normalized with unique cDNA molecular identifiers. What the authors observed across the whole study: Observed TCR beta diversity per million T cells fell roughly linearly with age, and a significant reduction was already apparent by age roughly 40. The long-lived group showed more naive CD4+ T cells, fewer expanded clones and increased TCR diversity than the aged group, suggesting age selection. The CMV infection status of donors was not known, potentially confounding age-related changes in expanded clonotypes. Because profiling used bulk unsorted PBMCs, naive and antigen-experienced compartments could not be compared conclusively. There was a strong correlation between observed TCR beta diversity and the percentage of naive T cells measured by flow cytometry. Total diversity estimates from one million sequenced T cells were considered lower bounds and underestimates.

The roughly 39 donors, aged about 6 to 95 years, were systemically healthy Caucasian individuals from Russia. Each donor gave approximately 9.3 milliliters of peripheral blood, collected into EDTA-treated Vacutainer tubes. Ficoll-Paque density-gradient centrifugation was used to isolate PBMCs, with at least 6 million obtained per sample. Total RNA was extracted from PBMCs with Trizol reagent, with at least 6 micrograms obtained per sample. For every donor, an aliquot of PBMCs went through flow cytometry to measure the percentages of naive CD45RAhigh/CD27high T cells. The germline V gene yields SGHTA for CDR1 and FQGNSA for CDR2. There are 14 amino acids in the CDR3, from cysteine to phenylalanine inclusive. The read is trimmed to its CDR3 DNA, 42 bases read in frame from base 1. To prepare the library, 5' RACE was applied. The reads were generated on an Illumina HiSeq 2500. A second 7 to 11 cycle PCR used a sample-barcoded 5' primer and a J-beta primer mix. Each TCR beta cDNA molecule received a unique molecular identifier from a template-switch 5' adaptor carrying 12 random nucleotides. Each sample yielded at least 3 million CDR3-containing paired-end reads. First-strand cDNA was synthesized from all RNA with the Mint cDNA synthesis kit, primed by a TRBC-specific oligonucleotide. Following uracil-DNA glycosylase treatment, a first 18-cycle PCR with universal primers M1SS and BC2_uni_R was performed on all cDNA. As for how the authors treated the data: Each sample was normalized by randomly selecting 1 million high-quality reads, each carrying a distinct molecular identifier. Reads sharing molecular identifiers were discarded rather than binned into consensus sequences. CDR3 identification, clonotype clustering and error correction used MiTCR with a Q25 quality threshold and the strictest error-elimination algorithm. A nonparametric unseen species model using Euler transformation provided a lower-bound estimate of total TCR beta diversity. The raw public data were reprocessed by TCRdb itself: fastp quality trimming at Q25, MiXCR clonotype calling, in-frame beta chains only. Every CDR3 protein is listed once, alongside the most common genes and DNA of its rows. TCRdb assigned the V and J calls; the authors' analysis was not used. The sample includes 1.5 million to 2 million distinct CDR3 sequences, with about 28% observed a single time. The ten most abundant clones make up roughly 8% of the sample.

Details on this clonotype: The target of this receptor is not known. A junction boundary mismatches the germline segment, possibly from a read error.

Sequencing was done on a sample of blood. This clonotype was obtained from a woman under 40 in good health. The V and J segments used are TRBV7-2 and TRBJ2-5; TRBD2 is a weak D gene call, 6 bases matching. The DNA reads TGTGCCAGTTTGCGCGGCAGGGAGGAAGAGACCCAGGACTTC. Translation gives CASLRGREEETQDF.